Reported below is one T cell receptor beta chain. Its antigen is as yet unknown. V was clipped by 8 bases and J by 7 bases, with 11 bases between them. CDR3 size: 12 residues. The V gene's germline CDR1 is MNHEY and CDR2 SVGAGI. The naive CD8 subset, CD45RO-negative cells positively selected for CCR7, excluded terminally differentiated effector memory CD45RA+ cells. The sample comes from a study of shared clonotypes between healthy human individuals. On the study more broadly: For every donor, three CD4 naive, three CD4 memory, two CD8 naive and one CD8 memory plates were used. Findings and limits, study-wide: In general, naive subsets displayed greater estimated richness than memory subsets did.

At the deep level, the assay was run. Authors' methods: As immunoSEQ supplied junction-only sequences (without quality scores), filtering differed. The table came from immunoSEQ multiplex PCR; TCRdb's copy has only in-frame clones and leaves some out. The V and J calls and clone size are taken from that table; D and trimming were inferred from the DNA. The sample lists 2 million to 2.5 million clones; just over 90% were seen once. The rearrangement links TRBV6-5 to TRBJ2-2; D not resolved. The source material was naive CD8+ T cells from PBMCs. This clonotype was obtained from a man between 18 and 35 years old in good health. Some clones in this sample may be carry-over from other donors' samples. CDR3: CASGGRIGELFF. DNA of the CDR3: TGTGCCAGCGGTGGGCGTATCGGGGAGCTGTTTTTT.